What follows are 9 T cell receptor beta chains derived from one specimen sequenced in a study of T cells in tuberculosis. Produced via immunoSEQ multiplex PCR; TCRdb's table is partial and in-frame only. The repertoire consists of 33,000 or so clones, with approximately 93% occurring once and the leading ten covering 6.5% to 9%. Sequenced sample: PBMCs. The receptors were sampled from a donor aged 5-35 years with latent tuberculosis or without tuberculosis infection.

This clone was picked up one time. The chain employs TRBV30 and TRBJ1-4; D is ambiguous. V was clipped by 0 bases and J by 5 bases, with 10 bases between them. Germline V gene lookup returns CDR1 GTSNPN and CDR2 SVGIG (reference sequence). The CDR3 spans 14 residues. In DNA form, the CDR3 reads TGTGCCTGGAGTGTTTCGGCGGAGAATGAAAAACTGTTTTTT. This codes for CAWSVSAENEKLFF.

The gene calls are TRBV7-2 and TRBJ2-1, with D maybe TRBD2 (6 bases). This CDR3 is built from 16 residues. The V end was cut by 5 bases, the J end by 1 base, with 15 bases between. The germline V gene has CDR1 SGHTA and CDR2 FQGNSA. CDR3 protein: CASSGGGRRSYNEQFF. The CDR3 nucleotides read TGTGCCAGCAGCGGAGGAGGGAGGAGGTCCTACAATGAGCAGTTCTTC.

CDR3 sequence: CASRGQLNQPQHF. CDR3 in DNA: TGTGCCAGCAGGGGACAGCTCAATCAGCCCCAGCATTTT. V is TRBV6-5 and J is TRBJ1-5, with 7 positions matching TRBD1. This CDR3 has 13 residues. The germline V gene encodes CDR1 MNHEY and CDR2 SVGAGI. The V segment lost 6 bases and the J segment 3 bases; nucleotides outside the gene matches: 2.

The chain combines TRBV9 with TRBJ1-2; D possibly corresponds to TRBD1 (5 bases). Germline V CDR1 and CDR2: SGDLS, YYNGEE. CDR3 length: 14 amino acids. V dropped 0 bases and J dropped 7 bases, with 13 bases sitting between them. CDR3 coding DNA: TGTGCCAGCAGCGTAGGTGGGGCGTCGGCTGGCTACACCTTC. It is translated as CASSVGGASAGYTF. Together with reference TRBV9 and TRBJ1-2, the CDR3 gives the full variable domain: DSGVTQTPKHLITATGQRVTLRCSPRSGDLSVYWYQQSLDQGLQFLIQYYNGEERAKGNILERFSAQQFPDLHSELNLSSLELGDSALYFCASSVGGASAGYTFGSGTRLTVV.

Here the CDR3 reads CASSSVSTGSGNTIYF. As DNA, the CDR3 is TGTGCCAGTAGCTCCGTGTCCACGGGGTCTGGAAACACCATATATTTT. The J gene is TRBJ1-3, the V gene TRBV19, with D unclear. The CDR3 covers 16 residues. V shed 6 bases and J shed 1 base, with 16 bases lying between them. From germline, CDR1 is LNHDA and CDR2 SQIVND (reference sequence).

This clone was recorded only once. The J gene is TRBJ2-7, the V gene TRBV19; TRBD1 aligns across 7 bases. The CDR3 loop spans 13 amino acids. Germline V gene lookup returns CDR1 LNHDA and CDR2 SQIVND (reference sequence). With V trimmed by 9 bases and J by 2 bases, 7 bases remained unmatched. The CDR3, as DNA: TGTGCCAGCCGCGACAGGGCTACCTACGAGCAGTACTTC. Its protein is CASRDRATYEQYF.

The CDR3 is CAWSLNGGDTQYF. In DNA, the CDR3 is TGTGCCTGGAGTCTAAACGGGGGAGATACGCAGTATTTT. V usage is TRBV30 and J usage is TRBJ2-3, with D perhaps TRBD2 (6 bases). The CDR3 spans 13 residues. V lost 2 bases, J lost 5 bases, and 11 bases lay in between. The V gene's germline CDR1 is GTSNPN and CDR2 SVGIG (reference sequence).

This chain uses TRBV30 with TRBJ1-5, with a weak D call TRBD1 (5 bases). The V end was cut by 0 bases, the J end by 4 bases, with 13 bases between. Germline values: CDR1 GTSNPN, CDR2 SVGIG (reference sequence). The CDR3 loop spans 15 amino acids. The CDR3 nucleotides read TGTGCCTGGAGTGTAACCTCGGACACGAATCAGCCCCAGCATTTT. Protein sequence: CAWSVTSDTNQPQHF. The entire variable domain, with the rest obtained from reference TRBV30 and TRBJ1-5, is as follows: SQTIHQWPATLVQPVGSPLSLECTVEGTSNPNLYWYRQAAGRGLQLLFYSVGIGQISSEVPQNLSASRPQDRQFILSSKKLLLSDSGFYLCAWSVTSDTNQPQHFGDGTRLSIL.

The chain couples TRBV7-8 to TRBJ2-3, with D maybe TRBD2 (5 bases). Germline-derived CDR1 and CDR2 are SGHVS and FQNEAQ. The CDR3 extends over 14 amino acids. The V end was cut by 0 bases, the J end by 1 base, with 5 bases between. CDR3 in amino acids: CASSLAGGTDTQYF. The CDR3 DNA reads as TGTGCCAGCAGCTTAGCGGGAGGCACAGATACGCAGTATTTT.